The 3 T cell receptor beta chains below all came from one sample that was sequenced in a study of CD8 T cells in ankylosing spondylitis. TCRdb processed the 5' RACE reads anew with MiXCR; each CDR3 protein has one entry. The sample carries about 140,000 distinct CDR3 sequences, under 35% recorded once. Material for sequencing was synovial fluid, either unsorted or a sorted T cell fraction (not recorded which). Receptors were obtained from a male donor with ankylosing spondylitis.

This chain joins TRBV20-1 and TRBJ1-5; TRBD1 is a possible D gene (6 bases). The CDR3 runs 17 residues. V was cut by 1 base and J by 4 bases, with 20 bases left in between. CDR1 DFQATT and CDR2 SNEGSKA come from the germline V gene (reference sequence). CDR3: CSARGTDRTTLNQPQHF. The CDR3, as DNA: TGCAGTGCTAGAGGTACCGACAGGACTACACTGAATCAGCCCCAGCATTTT.

This clonotype showed up just a few times. This chain connects TRBV6-4 to TRBJ2-3; 10 bases are shared with TRBD1. The ends lost 2 bases at V and 2 bases at J; junction bases unmatched: 1. The CDR3 is 15 residues long. Germline V gene sequence: CDR1 MRHNA, CDR2 SNTAGT. CDR3 region: CASSDGTGATDTQYF. CDR3 coding DNA: TGTGCCAGCAGTGACGGGACAGGGGCCACAGATACGCAGTATTTT.

The chain joins TRBV20-1 to TRBJ2-5, with 7 bases aligning to TRBD2. V was pared by 3 bases and J by 3 bases, with 1 base of the junction left unmatched. The length of the CDR3 is 12 residues. CDR1 DFQATT and CDR2 SNEGSKA come from the germline V gene (reference sequence). In DNA form, the CDR3 reads TGCAGTGCTAGTGGACTAGAAGAGACCCAGTACTTC. This gives the protein CSASGLEETQYF.